This T cell receptor beta chain is from a study of T-cell reconstitution after alpha-beta-depleted transplantation in children. Findings and limits, study-wide: At one year after transplant, newly produced T cells mostly accounted for T-cell counts and diversity. About two months after transplant, alpha-beta T cells reportedly came from several hundred expanded graft clones. After transplant, high TCRbeta diversity at day 60 in some patients arose from surviving recipient T cells and thymic progenitors.

Using unique molecular identifiers, the investigators prepared the TCRbeta library. TCRdb independently ran MiXCR on the PCR reads; one entry per CDR3 protein. The sample carries approximately 980,000 distinct CDR3 sequences, about 29% recorded once. With respect to this clonotype: No antigen is known for it.

Unmatched junction bases numbered 8, after V lost 1 base and J lost 0 bases. This CDR3 contains 19 residues. Germline CDR1 and CDR2: SGHAT and FQNNGV. This material consisted of PBMCs, mostly from graft donor cells, taken 360 days after TCRalphabeta/CD19-depleted stem cell transplant. The receptor's source is a boy in the first two years of life who had a stem cell transplant for SCID, so the T cells may come from the graft donor. This rearrangement joins TRBV11-2 to TRBJ2-5, with 13 bases lining up with TRBD2. The DNA for the CDR3 is TGTGCCAGCAGCTTAGGACTAGCGGGGGGCCCTCGTAACCAAGAGACCCAGTACTTC. Amino acid sequence: CASSLGLAGGPRNQETQYF.